The 24 T cell receptor beta chains listed next were all sequenced from one sample in a study of CD8 T cells in ankylosing spondylitis. TCRdb reprocessed the 5' RACE reads via MiXCR and lists one record per CDR3 protein. The table includes around 18,000 distinct CDR3 sequences, roughly 8% detected once. The material sequenced was blood. Receptors originate from a male donor with ankylosing spondylitis or in good health (not recorded which).

This clonotype was counted at least ten times. The rearrangement uses TRBV20-1 and TRBJ2-1; the match to TRBD2 covers 7 bases. This CDR3 spans 15 amino acids. CDR1 is DFQATT, CDR2 SNEGSKA, per germline (reference sequence). V lost 4 bases and J lost 1; bases outside the gene matches: 7. The CDR3 spells CSAKLGRGSYNEQFF. The CDR3 DNA reads as TGCAGTGCTAAGCTCGGGCGGGGGTCCTACAATGAGCAGTTCTTC.

This clonotype appeared a few times. The chain is built from TRBV18 and TRBJ2-3; D is undetermined. The CDR3 runs 13 residues. Germline CDR1 is KGHSH and CDR2 is LQKENI. Trimming pared 3 bases from V and 4 bases from J, leaving 8 bases between. CDR3 in amino acids: CASSPQAADTQYF. The CDR3 DNA sequence: TGTGCCAGCTCACCCCAGGCGGCAGATACGCAGTATTTT.

The chain's CDR3 is CATKYGTSSETQYF. The CDR3 DNA reads as TGTGCCACCAAATACGGGACTAGCAGCGAGACCCAGTACTTC. V is TRBV7-6 and J is TRBJ2-5; TRBD2 aligns across 9 bases. J lost 5 bases, V lost 10 bases, and 11 bases had no gene match. There are 14 residues in the CDR3. CDR1 SGHVS and CDR2 FNYEAQ come from the germline V gene. The full variable domain, completed using reference TRBV7-6 and TRBJ2-5, is GAGVSQSPRYKVTKRGQDVALRCDPISGHVSLYWYRQALGQGPEFLTYFNYEAQQDKSGLPNDRFSAERPEGSISTLTIQRTEQRDSAMYRCATKYGTSSETQYFGPGTRLLVL.

In its sample, this clonotype was seen a few times. The junction and the germline gene differ at one end; a read error may be behind it. The J gene is TRBJ2-5, the V gene TRBV27; D is undetermined. CDR3 size: 15 residues. The germline V gene has CDR1 MNHEY and CDR2 SMNVEV (reference sequence). CDR3 in DNA: TGTGCCAGCAGTTTATCGTTGGCTACCCAAGGGACCCAGTACTTC. Translation: CASSLSLATQGTQYF.

Only a few counts were recorded for this clonotype. The chain recombines TRBV4-3 with TRBJ2-1; D unclear. Trimming stripped 0 bases from V and 7 bases from J, with 7 bases between. CDR1 and CDR2 from the germline V gene are LGHNA and YSLEER. The CDR3 has 13 amino acids. The CDR3 loop is CASSQDRWNEQFF. In nucleotides, the CDR3 is TGCGCCAGCAGCCAAGATCGGTGGAATGAGCAGTTCTTC.

The genes are TRBV3-1 and TRBJ1-5; 7 bases agree with TRBD1. The CDR3 consists of 14 residues. The ends lost 5 bases at V and 6 bases at J; junction bases unmatched: 7. In germline, CDR1 is LGHDT, CDR2 YNNKEL (reference sequence). DNA of the CDR3: TGTGCCAGCAGCTTAGGGGGCGGGAGTCAGCCCCAGCATTTT. Translating it yields CASSLGGGSQPQHF.

This clonotype was observed a handful of times. V gene TRBV5-1 combines with J gene TRBJ2-5; D uncertain. The CDR3 spans 11 residues. V was cut by 2 bases and J by 3 bases, with 2 bases left in between. Germline assignment: CDR1 SGHRS and CDR2 YFSETQ. The chain's CDR3 is CASSFKETQYF. CDR3 in DNA: TGCGCCAGCAGCTTCAAAGAGACCCAGTACTTC.

The chain recombines TRBV19 with TRBJ2-1; D gene unclear. Germline V lookup: CDR1 LNHDA, CDR2 SQIVND (reference sequence). The CDR3 runs to 11 residues. V was trimmed by 5 bases and J by 9 bases, leaving 8 bases between them. CDR3: CASSFLSEQFF. Written as DNA, the CDR3 is TGTGCCAGTAGTTTCCTGAGTGAGCAGTTCTTC. The full variable domain, its missing parts supplied by reference TRBV19 and TRBJ2-1, is DGGITQSPKYLFRKEGQNVTLSCEQNLNHDAMYWYRQDPGQGLRLIYYSQIVNDFQKGDIAEGYSVSREKKESFPLTVTSAQKNPTAFYLCASSFLSEQFFGPGTRLTVL.

This clonotype was seen at least ten times. This rearrangement joins TRBV20-1 to TRBJ2-7; D may be TRBD2 (5 bases). The germline V gene has CDR1 DFQATT and CDR2 SNEGSKA (reference sequence). This CDR3 contains 14 residues. The V gene lost 2 bases and the J gene lost 2 bases, with 13 bases spanning the gap. CDR3 in amino acids: CSARSGLFPYEQYF. CDR3 sequence (DNA): TGCAGTGCTAGAAGCGGACTGTTCCCCTACGAGCAGTACTTC.

This clonotype was seen repeatedly, ten times or more. The rearrangement uses TRBV28 and TRBJ2-2; 7 bases are shared with TRBD2. CDR3 size: 16 residues. V lost 4 bases and J lost 0; bases outside the gene matches: 5. CDR1 is MDHEN, CDR2 SYDVKM, per germline. The CDR3 coding sequence is TGTGCCAGCAGTTATATGGGACTACCGAACACCGGGGAGCTGTTTTTT. As protein: CASSYMGLPNTGELFF.

This clonotype was counted a few times. This chain connects TRBV7-7 to TRBJ2-5; a possible D gene is TRBD1 (5 bases). CDR1 and CDR2 from the germline V gene are SSHAT and FNYEAQ (reference sequence). V lost 5 bases and J 3 bases, leaving 13 bases between the germline ends. The CDR3 loop spans 14 amino acids. CDR3 sequence: CASSAPDTEETQYF. For the CDR3, the DNA is TGTGCCAGCAGCGCGCCGGACACTGAAGAGACCCAGTACTTC.

This clonotype was counted many times. CDR3 sequence: CASSLNGMIDTQYF. CDR3 in DNA: TGTGCCAGCAGTTTGAACGGGATGATAGATACGCAGTATTTT. The rearrangement uses TRBV27 and TRBJ2-3; a possible D gene is TRBD2 (5 bases). Per germline, CDR1 MNHEY and CDR2 SMNVEV (reference sequence). The V end was cut by 3 bases, the J end by 5 bases, with 12 bases between. The length of the CDR3 is 14 residues.

This clonotype was seen a few times. The chain uses TRBV12-3 or TRBV12-4 and TRBJ2-2; D call uncertain. Trimming left V 6 bases short and J 6 bases short, with 11 bases between. This CDR3 spans 13 amino acids. The CDR3 coding sequence is TGTGCCAGCAGCTTTGCAGGTCCCGGGGAGCTGTTTTTT. Protein sequence: CASSFAGPGELFF.

In this sample, this clonotype turned up many times. The V call is TRBV6-2 or TRBV6-3, the J call TRBJ2-1; the D is unclear. Per the germline V gene, CDR1 is MNHEY and CDR2 is SVGEGT. V dropped 5 bases and J dropped 3 bases, with 11 bases sitting between them. The CDR3 spans 14 residues. The CDR3 loop reads CASSAETNYNEQFF. CDR3 bases: TGTGCCAGCAGTGCCGAGACAAACTACAATGAGCAGTTCTTC.

The chain links TRBV5-1 to TRBJ2-4; a weak D match, TRBD1 (6 bases). V gave up 3 bases and J gave up 9 bases, with 16 bases separating them. This CDR3 region has 14 residues. In germline, CDR1 is SGHRS, CDR2 YFSETQ. The DNA of the CDR3 is TGCGCCAGCAGCTGGACCGACAGGTCAACCATTCAGTACTTC. Translated, it gives CASSWTDRSTIQYF.

This clonotype was counted ten times or more. V and J are TRBV20-1 and TRBJ1-3; D uncertain. The CDR3 is made up of 16 amino acids. V lost 3 bases and J lost 1, with 16 bases in between. The V gene's germline CDR1 is DFQATT and CDR2 SNEGSKA (reference sequence). CDR3: CSASLPGIRSGNTIYF. The CDR3 DNA is TGCAGTGCTAGTCTACCGGGGATAAGATCTGGAAACACCATATATTTT.

This clonotype occurred many times. The chain is built from TRBV7-2 and TRBJ2-3, with D maybe TRBD2 (5 bases). This CDR3 is built from 16 residues. V lost 2 bases and J lost 4, with 16 bases in between. The germline V gene has CDR1 SGHTA and CDR2 FQGNSA. The CDR3 here is CASSLRPGLRADTQYF. CDR3 sequence (DNA): TGTGCCAGCAGCTTACGGCCAGGCCTGCGGGCAGATACGCAGTATTTT.

This clonotype is medium-sized (0.01 to 0.1%) by share. The V gene is TRBV29-1, the J gene TRBJ2-3; weak D call: TRBD1 (5 bases). V lost 4 bases and J 2 bases, leaving 10 bases between the germline ends. This CDR3 contains 13 residues. Germline V gene lookup returns CDR1 SQVTM and CDR2 ANQGSEA. CDR3 nucleotide sequence: TGCAGCGTTGGTTCAGGGTTCACAGATACGCAGTATTTT. Its protein is CSVGSGFTDTQYF.

This clonotype was counted at least ten times. DNA for the CDR3: TGTGCCAGCAGTCCGGGACAGAACAGGATTCAGTACTTC. Translated: CASSPGQNRIQYF. This chain connects TRBV12-3 or TRBV12-4 to TRBJ2-4; 7 bases fit TRBD1. J lost 10 bases, V lost 5 bases, and 8 bases had no gene match. This CDR3 has 13 amino acids.

This clonotype has a count of ten or more. J is TRBJ1-5 and V is TRBV6-2 or TRBV6-3; D is unclear. The germline gives CDR1 MNHEY, CDR2 SVGEGT. Deletions cut 6 bases from V and 4 bases from J, with 16 bases between. The CDR3 covers 15 residues. CDR3 amino acids: CASSTRSLANQPQHF. CDR3 DNA sequence: TGTGCCAGCAGCACCAGGAGCCTGGCGAATCAGCCCCAGCATTTT.

This clonotype was counted a few times. This chain links TRBV5-4 with TRBJ2-7; weak D call: TRBD2 (6 bases). Deletions cut 4 bases from V and 2 bases from J, with 13 bases between. Germline values: CDR1 SGHNT, CDR2 YYREEE (reference sequence). This CDR3 is 14 amino acids long. The CDR3 reads CASSPGTGAYEQYV. The CDR3 DNA is TGTGCCAGCAGCCCGGGGACGGGAGCCTACGAGCAGTACGTC.

The chain recombines TRBV12-3 or TRBV12-4 with TRBJ1-2, with 7 bases lining up with TRBD1. This CDR3 has 13 residues. V dropped 6 bases and J dropped 4; count of bases not matched to a gene: 5. The CDR3 sequence: CASSPGQTYGYTF. CDR3 DNA sequence: TGTGCCAGCAGCCCGGGACAGACCTATGGCTACACCTTC.

This clonotype was seen only a few times. J is TRBJ2-7 and V is TRBV6-2 or TRBV6-3; the match to TRBD1 covers 9 bases. There are 14 residues in the CDR3. The J segment lost 3 bases and the V segment lost 2 bases, leaving 2 bases of the junction unmatched. Germline loops: CDR1 MNHEY, CDR2 SVGEGT. Written as DNA, the CDR3 is TGTGCCAGCAGTTACCGGGACAGGGTCTACGAGCAGTACGTC. It is translated as CASSYRDRVYEQYV.

This clonotype has at least ten counts. V and J are TRBV12-3 or TRBV12-4 and TRBJ2-5; D ambiguous. The CDR3 has 13 amino acids. The germline V and J ends were trimmed by 3 bases and 5 bases, with 10 bases remaining between them. CDR3 region: CASSLLRWETQYF. CDR3 nucleotide sequence: TGTGCCAGCAGTTTGCTTAGATGGGAGACCCAGTACTTC.